One and the same sample provided the 27 T cell receptor beta chains below, sequenced in a study of T cells after yellow fever vaccination. TCRdb processed the 5' RACE reads anew with MiXCR; each CDR3 protein has one entry. The sample consists of about 46,000 distinct CDR3 sequences, around 6.5% of them appearing once. Sample: PBMCs, either bulk or a sorted T-cell subset (CD4+, CD8+, memory, or dextramer-sorted; not recorded which), taken 45 days after the yellow fever booster vaccination. These receptor sequences come from a man younger than 45 who received the YFV17D yellow fever vaccine.

The V and J genes are TRBV14 and TRBJ2-5; D possibly corresponds to TRBD2 (5 bases). The CDR3 contains 16 residues. V gave up 2 bases and J gave up 4 bases, with 17 bases separating them. Germline CDR1 is SGHDN and CDR2 is FVKESK. This CDR3 reads CASSQLGSTGIETQYF. CDR3 bases: TGTGCCAGCAGCCAACTAGGATCCACGGGGATAGAGACCCAGTACTTC.

This clonotype was seen many times. V usage is TRBV27 and J usage is TRBJ2-1; D is uncertain. The CDR3 is 11 residues long. Germline CDR1 and CDR2: MNHEY and SMNVEV (reference sequence). V was trimmed by 3 bases and J by 12 bases, leaving 9 bases between them. The CDR3 loop is CASSFARLQFF. As DNA, the CDR3 is TGTGCCAGCAGTTTTGCCCGATTGCAGTTCTTC.

This clonotype was seen a handful of times. The chain joins TRBV4-3 to TRBJ2-7, with 7 bases identical to TRBD2. Per the germline V gene, CDR1 is LGHNA and CDR2 is YSLEER. The CDR3 is 18 residues long. V was pared by 0 bases and J by 4 bases, with 15 bases of the junction left unmatched. The CDR3 DNA follows: TGCGCCAGCAGCCAAGACACCCCCCGTGGCGGGAGATGGTACGAGCAGTACTTC. Protein product: CASSQDTPRGGRWYEQYF.

The sample holds many counts of this clonotype. This chain connects TRBV20-1 to TRBJ2-3; no reliable D call. Trimming cost V 5 bases and J 5 bases, with 5 bases left between them. The CDR3 is 10 amino acids. CDR1 is DFQATT and CDR2 is SNEGSKA in the germline V gene (reference sequence). The CDR3 sequence: CSAGQDTQYF. In nucleotides, the CDR3 is TGCAGTGCTGGGCAAGATACGCAGTATTTT.

This clonotype was observed at least ten times. CDR3 residues: CASSSLAGLSYEQYF. The CDR3 DNA reads as TGTGCCAGCAGTTCACTAGCGGGGCTCTCCTACGAGCAGTACTTC. V is TRBV6-2 or TRBV6-3 and J is TRBJ2-7; 10 bases are a match to TRBD2. Per the germline V gene, CDR1 is MNHEY and CDR2 is SVGEGT. Trimming took 4 bases from V and 0 from J; bases not matched to a gene: 3. The CDR3 covers 15 residues.

As to this clonotype: A single base separates this from a much larger clone, so it may be a read error. The chain has TRBV12-3 or TRBV12-4 and TRBJ2-1; perhaps TRBD2 as D (6 bases). Trimming took off 3 bases at V and 6 bases at J, with 18 bases between the two ends. CDR3 length: 16 residues. CDR3 nucleotide sequence: TGTGCCAGCAGTTTTGGGGGACCAGTGGGGGGCAATGAGCAGTTCTTC. This codes for CASSFGGPVGGNEQFF.

This clonotype was recorded at least ten times. V gene TRBV20-1 combines with J gene TRBJ2-1; D is perhaps TRBD1 or TRBD2 (5 bases each). Germline V CDR1 and CDR2: DFQATT, SNEGSKA (reference sequence). V was trimmed by 5 bases and J by 0 bases, leaving 14 bases between them. The CDR3 spans 15 residues. CDR3 sequence (DNA): TGCAGTGCTCCCGGGACGGCACCCTCCTACAATGAGCAGTTCTTC. This encodes CSAPGTAPSYNEQFF.

This clonotype was counted at least ten times. The rearrangement links TRBV5-1 to TRBJ2-2, with D possibly matching TRBD2 (5 bases). V was clipped by 1 base and J by 4 bases, with 14 bases between them. The CDR3 loop spans 16 amino acids. Germline V CDR1 and CDR2: SGHRS, YFSETQ. The DNA of the CDR3 is TGCGCCAGCAGCTTGAGGACTTCGCAACGCACCGGGGAGCTGTTTTTT. This sequence encodes CASSLRTSQRTGELFF.

The sample holds a few counts of this clonotype. The genes are TRBV19 and TRBJ1-1; TRBD1 might be the D (5 bases). Germline V CDR1 and CDR2: LNHDA, SQIVND (reference sequence). Trimming took off 6 bases at V and 1 base at J, with 18 bases between the two ends. This CDR3 is 16 amino acids long. The CDR3 coding sequence is TGTGCCAGTAGGGGTACCGCAGGGACGGCGAACACTGAAGCTTTCTTT. This codes for CASRGTAGTANTEAFF.

This chain links TRBV12-3 or TRBV12-4 with TRBJ1-1; D may be TRBD1 (5 bases). This CDR3 spans 17 amino acids. In nucleotides, the CDR3 is TGTACCTTCAGTTTAGGGGAGGGGCTCAGAGGGAACACTGAAGCTTTCTTT. This codes for CTFSLGEGLRGNTEAFF.

This clonotype was counted ten times or more. The chain couples TRBV6-1 to TRBJ2-3; 10 nucleotides match TRBD2. Germline-derived CDR1 and CDR2 are MNHNS and SASEGT. This CDR3 is 14 amino acids long. V was pared by 5 bases and J by 7 bases, with 6 bases of the junction left unmatched. CDR3 DNA sequence: TGTGCCAGCAGTCCACCGGGACTAGCGAATACGCAGTATTTT. It encodes CASSPPGLANTQYF.

This clonotype was recorded many times. The chain recombines TRBV9 with TRBJ2-5, with TRBD1 identical over 7 bases. Germline CDR1 SGDLS, CDR2 YYNGEE. The CDR3 loop spans 13 amino acids. J was trimmed by 4 bases and V by 7 bases; bases with no gene match: 7. The CDR3 DNA is TGTGCCAGCGCTGTGACAGGGCTAGAGACCCAGTACTTC. Translating it yields CASAVTGLETQYF.

The gene calls are TRBV5-4 and TRBJ2-5; tentatively, D is TRBD2 (5 bases). CDR3 length equals 13 residues. With 3 bases removed from V and 5 bases from J, the gap between germline ends came to 11 bases. Per the germline V gene, CDR1 is SGHNT and CDR2 is YYREEE (reference sequence). The CDR3 spells CASSSDPGETQYF. The CDR3 DNA reads TGTGCCAGCAGCTCAGACCCGGGGGAGACCCAGTACTTC.

This clonotype was seen many times. V and J are TRBV24-1 and TRBJ2-3; TRBD2 matches 9 bases. Trimming took 6 bases from V and 4 from J; bases not matched to a gene: 7. In germline, CDR1 is KGHDR, CDR2 SFDVKD. The CDR3 has 15 residues. CDR3 DNA sequence: TGTGCCACCAGTCATAGCGGGAGAGGGGCAGATACGCAGTATTTT. Translating it yields CATSHSGRGADTQYF.

The chain uses TRBV7-9 and TRBJ2-1, with 10 nucleotides matching TRBD1. In germline, CDR1 is SEHNR, CDR2 FQNEAQ (reference sequence). The J segment lost 4 bases and the V segment lost 4 bases, leaving 7 bases of the junction unmatched. The CDR3 is made up of 16 amino acids. Here the CDR3 DNA reads TGTGCCAGCAGCTACTGGGGGACAGGGGCGTACAATGAGCAGTTCTTC. It encodes CASSYWGTGAYNEQFF.

The gene calls are TRBV5-1 and TRBJ2-1, with 13 bases lining up with TRBD2. J gave up 6 bases and V 4 bases, and 13 bases lay outside the gene matches. CDR3 length equals 18 residues. Germline lookup yields CDR1 SGHRS and CDR2 YFSETQ. The CDR3 is CASSPGLAGLTRGNEQFF. The CDR3 bases are TGCGCCAGCAGCCCGGGACTAGCGGGACTCACCCGGGGCAATGAGCAGTTCTTC.

The table lists this clonotype with many counts. This chain connects TRBV14 to TRBJ2-7; no definite D call. The CDR3 totals 15 residues. Trimming left V 2 bases short and J 0 bases short, with 11 bases between. Germline V gene lookup returns CDR1 SGHDN and CDR2 FVKESK. CDR3 DNA sequence: TGTGCCAGCAGCCAATTGGGCTCTTCCTCCTACGAGCAGTACTTC. Protein: CASSQLGSSSYEQYF.

The V and J genes are TRBV20-1 and TRBJ2-5, with 8 bases aligning to TRBD1. The CDR3 has 13 amino acids. J lost 1 base, V lost 4 bases, and 2 bases had no gene match. Germline values: CDR1 DFQATT, CDR2 SNEGSKA (reference sequence). CDR3 DNA: TGCAGTGCTAAAGGGACAGGCCAAGAGACCCAGTACTTC. Amino acids: CSAKGTGQETQYF.

This clonotype was counted ten times or more. This rearrangement joins TRBV29-1 to TRBJ2-2, with 8 bases aligning to TRBD1. Germline values: CDR1 SQVTM, CDR2 ANQGSEA. The ends lost 6 bases at V and 6 bases at J; junction bases unmatched: 6. The CDR3 sequence is 13 residues long. The CDR3 sequence: CSVRRGLAGELFF. CDR3 sequence (DNA): TGCAGCGTCCGCAGGGGGCTGGCCGGGGAGCTGTTTTTT.

This clonotype was picked up many times. V gene TRBV5-1 combines with J gene TRBJ1-5; D is unclear. The CDR3 loop spans 15 amino acids. Trimming pared 2 bases from V and 0 bases from J, leaving 9 bases between. CDR1 and CDR2 from the germline V gene are SGHRS and YFSETQ. CDR3 in DNA: TGCGCCAGCAGCTTAACTGGGCCTAGCAATCAGCCCCAGCATTTT. Translated: CASSLTGPSNQPQHF.

The table lists this clonotype with many counts. The chain couples TRBV7-2 to TRBJ2-7; 7 nucleotides line up with TRBD2. The V gene's germline CDR1 is SGHTA and CDR2 FQGNSA. CDR3 length: 12 residues. The junction had 1 base not matched to a gene; V was cut back by 0 bases and J by 8 bases. As DNA, the CDR3 is TGTGCCAGCAGCTTAGCGGGAGGGAAGCAGTACTTC. Its translation is CASSLAGGKQYF.

This clonotype came up many times. The chain combines TRBV7-2 with TRBJ2-4, with D perhaps matching TRBD2 (6 bases). The CDR3 contains 17 residues. Germline assignment: CDR1 SGHTA and CDR2 FQGNSA. V was trimmed by 5 bases and J by 0 bases, leaving 17 bases between them. CDR3 bases: TGTGCCAGCAGCCGTAGTAGCGGATCACTAGCCAAAAACATTCAGTACTTC. Translated, it gives CASSRSSGSLAKNIQYF.

At least ten counts were recorded for this clonotype. V is TRBV11-2 and J is TRBJ2-3; D unresolved. CDR3 size: 15 residues. Per germline, CDR1 SGHAT and CDR2 FQNNGV. With 0 bases removed from V and 2 bases from J, the gap between germline ends came to 9 bases. CDR3 in amino acids: CASSLDQSLTDTQYF. The CDR3, as DNA: TGTGCCAGCAGCTTAGATCAGAGTCTCACAGATACGCAGTATTTT.

This clonotype has ten or more counts. J is TRBJ1-2 and V is TRBV4-3; D is ambiguous. This CDR3 region has 14 residues. Germline V gene data show CDR1 as LGHNA and CDR2 as YSLEER. The V end was cut by 4 bases, the J end by 6 bases, with 15 bases between. The CDR3 spells CASSRYTDANGYTF. The CDR3 DNA sequence: TGCGCCAGCAGCCGCTATACTGACGCCAATGGCTACACCTTC.

The chain recombines TRBV7-2 with TRBJ1-1; D is unclear. Germline V gene lookup returns CDR1 SGHTA and CDR2 FQGNSA. V was shortened by 3 bases and J by 2 bases, with 7 bases between the two germline ends. CDR3 size: 13 residues. CDR3 nucleotides: TGTGCCAGCAGCTTTCGGGGTAACACTGAAGCTTTCTTT. Its translation: CASSFRGNTEAFF.

This clonotype has a handful of counts. This sequence joins TRBV30 and TRBJ1-2; tentatively, D is TRBD1 (5 bases). This CDR3 has 17 residues. CDR1 GTSNPN and CDR2 SVGIG come from the germline V gene (reference sequence). V dropped 4 bases and J dropped 6 bases, with 27 bases sitting between them. CDR3 sequence (DNA): TGTGCCTGGAACCTACAAACGACCAACAGGATTCGGGATGGCTACACCTTC. This gives the protein CAWNLQTTNRIRDGYTF.

This clonotype was picked up a small number of times. The chain joins TRBV20-1 to TRBJ2-3; tentatively, D is TRBD2 (6 bases). This CDR3 contains 15 residues. The V gene's germline CDR1 is DFQATT and CDR2 SNEGSKA (reference sequence). Deletions cut 3 bases from V and 0 bases from J, with 13 bases between. The CDR3 protein is CSARRLVLSTDTQYF. In DNA, the CDR3 is TGCAGTGCTAGGAGACTAGTCCTCAGCACAGATACGCAGTATTTT.